A single sample is the source of the 6 T cell receptor beta chains below, sequenced in a study of blood T cell repertoires in COVID-19. Data came from immunoSEQ multiplex PCR; TCRdb stores just in-frame clones and leaves some out. The table lists 95,000 to 150,000 clones, about 80% of them singletons. Sequenced: peripheral blood. Receptor source: a man in his 60s with active or convalescent COVID-19.

The V and J genes are TRBV7-3 and TRBJ2-3; 10 bases align to TRBD2. CDR1 SGHTA and CDR2 FQGTGA come from the germline V gene. With V trimmed by 1 base and J by 1 base, 8 bases remained unmatched. This CDR3 spans 18 amino acids. CDR3 protein: CASSLKGLAGVGTDTQYF. DNA for the CDR3: TGTGCCAGCAGCTTAAAAGGGCTAGCGGGAGTCGGCACAGATACGCAGTATTTT.

The rearrangement joins TRBV10-2 to TRBJ2-1; D not resolved. The germline V gene has CDR1 WSHSY and CDR2 SAAADI. V was shortened by 8 bases and J by 1 base, with 6 bases between the two germline ends. The CDR3 runs to 12 residues. DNA of the CDR3: TGCGCCAGCTGGAGTTCCTACAATGAGCAGTTCTTC. This sequence encodes CASWSSYNEQFF.

The chain employs TRBV7-8 and TRBJ1-2; D remains unclear. The CDR3 is 16 residues long. CDR1 and CDR2 from the germline V gene are SGHVS and FQNEAQ. V lost 1 base and J lost 1, with 13 bases in between. CDR3 nucleotides: TGTGCCAGCAGCTTAGTTTCCACAGAGCTTAACTATGGCTACACCTTC. Amino acids: CASSLVSTELNYGYTF.

The chain uses TRBV5-4 and TRBJ2-3; TRBD2 aligns across 9 bases. The germline V gene encodes CDR1 SGHNT and CDR2 YYREEE (reference sequence). The J segment lost 2 bases and the V segment lost 4 bases, leaving 8 bases of the junction unmatched. CDR3 size: 16 residues. Here the CDR3 reads CASSDPTSGFTDTQYF. The CDR3 DNA reads TGTGCCAGCAGCGACCCGACTAGCGGTTTCACAGATACGCAGTATTTT.

The J gene is TRBJ2-5, the V gene TRBV7-6; 7 bases match TRBD2. The V gene end was trimmed by 7 bases and the J gene end by 5 bases; junction bases not matched to a gene: 10. CDR3 size: 14 residues. The germline V gene encodes CDR1 SGHVS and CDR2 FNYEAQ. The CDR3 sequence is CASNLLVGGETQYF. For the CDR3, the DNA is TGTGCCAGCAACCTTCTAGTGGGGGGGGAGACCCAGTACTTC.

The V gene is TRBV6-5, the J gene TRBJ2-1; 9 nucleotides agree with TRBD1. The germline V gene has CDR1 MNHEY and CDR2 SVGAGI. The CDR3 sequence is 14 residues long. The junction had 8 bases not matched to a gene; V was cut back by 6 bases and J by 8 bases. The CDR3 DNA reads TGTGCCAGCAGGAAACCGGGACAGGGAGATGAGCAGTTCTTC. Its translation is CASRKPGQGDEQFF.